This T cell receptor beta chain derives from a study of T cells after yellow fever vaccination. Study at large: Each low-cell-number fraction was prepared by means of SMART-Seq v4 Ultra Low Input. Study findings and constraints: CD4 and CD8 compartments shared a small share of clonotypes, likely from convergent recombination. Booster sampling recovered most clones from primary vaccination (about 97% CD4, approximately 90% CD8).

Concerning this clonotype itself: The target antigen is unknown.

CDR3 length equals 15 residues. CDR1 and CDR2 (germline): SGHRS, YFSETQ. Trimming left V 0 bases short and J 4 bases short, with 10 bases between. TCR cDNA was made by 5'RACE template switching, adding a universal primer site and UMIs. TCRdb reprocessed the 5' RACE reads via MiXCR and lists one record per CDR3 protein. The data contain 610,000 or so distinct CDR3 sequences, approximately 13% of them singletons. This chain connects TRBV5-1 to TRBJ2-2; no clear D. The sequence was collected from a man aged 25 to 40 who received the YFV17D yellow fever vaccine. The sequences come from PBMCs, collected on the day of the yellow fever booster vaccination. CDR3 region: CASSLGIGGTGELFF. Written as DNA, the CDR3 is TGCGCCAGCAGCTTGGGGATCGGTGGCACCGGGGAGCTGTTTTTT. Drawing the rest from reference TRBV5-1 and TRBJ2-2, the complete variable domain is KAGVTQTPRYLIKTRGQQVTLSCSPISGHRSVSWYQQTPGQGLQFLFEYFSETQRNKGNFPGRFSGRQFSNSRSEMNVSTLELGDSALYLCASSLGIGGTGELFFGEGSRLTVL.